This T cell receptor (beta chain) was recovered during a study of T cells in Graves' hyperthyroidism and ophthalmopathy. Study as a whole: Peripheral blood was obtained at initial diagnosis, preceding any treatment. Study conclusions and caveats: Ophthalmopathy stood apart from stable hyperthyroidism in a 13 V-J model. The model's output predicted ophthalmopathy at a median of 6.5 months prior to onset.

RNA transcripts provided the source from which TCR beta CDR3 regions were amplified. The TCR CDR3 first-round RT-PCR relied on the HTBI primer set. Each CDR3 protein is one row after TCRdb ran MiXCR on the multiplex PCR reads. The data contain hundreds of thousands of distinct CDR3 sequences, 15% to 20% of them singletons. Ophthalmopathy patients had moderate-to-severe active disease, CAS ≥3, NOSPECS ≥4, and disease duration under 3 months. This clonotype has ten or more counts. Its antigen remains unknown. This CDR3 region has 14 residues. CDR1 DFQATT and CDR2 SNEGSKA come from the germline V gene (reference sequence). The trim removed 4 bases at V and 7 bases at J, leaving 5 bases unmatched.

The specimen was blood. The origin of this receptor is a woman younger than 35 with Graves' ophthalmopathy. The chain links TRBV20-1 to TRBJ2-1; TRBD2 agrees at 12 bases. As DNA, the CDR3 is TGCAGTGCTACTAGCGGGAGGGGGGGGAATGAGCAGTTCTTC. It translates to CSATSGRGGNEQFF.